Given below is one T cell receptor beta chain in context. Its antigen remains unidentified. CDR1 SNHLY and CDR2 FYNNEI come from the germline V gene. Trimming pared 3 bases from V and 4 bases from J, leaving 12 bases between. The CDR3 spans 14 residues. Primers for the PCR totalled 60 Vbeta and 13 Jbeta. Using immunoSEQ multiplex PCR, the repertoire was profiled, and TCRdb retains in-frame clones only, with some absent. This sample has about 170,000 clones, with 85% found just once. These data belong to a study of cytomegalovirus exposure and HLA in healthy donors. Study-level findings and limits: Accurate prediction of HLA-A and HLA-B alleles (for most subjects) was reportedly achieved from TCR beta sequences. Under in vitro conditions, a few CMV-associated chains were confirmed as specific for CMV antigens.

Source material: PBMCs. The sequence came from a boy aged 2 to 9 in good health and CMV-seronegative. V gene TRBV2 combines with J gene TRBJ1-2; TRBD1 is a possible D gene (5 bases). CDR3 DNA sequence: TGTGCCAGCAGTGAGCAGGGAGGATTCTATGGCTACACCTTC. Amino acid sequence: CASSEQGGFYGYTF.